Presented here are 13 T cell receptor beta chains from one specimen sequenced in a study of control samples from healthy donors and cancer patients. This table comes from immunoSEQ multiplex PCR, and its TCRdb copy is limited to in-frame clones, with some not included. Here the sample spans fewer than 200,000 clones, around 90% being singletons. The sequenced sample was blood. The origin of the receptors is a woman under 40 in good health.

This chain links TRBV9 with TRBJ2-3; TRBD2 matches 13 bases. The CDR3 totals 17 residues. Germline V gene data show CDR1 as SGDLS and CDR2 as YYNGEE. Unmatched junction bases numbered 1, after V lost 0 bases and J lost 0 bases. The CDR3 DNA sequence: TGTGCCAGCAGCGTAGGGACTAGCGGGGGTAGCACAGATACGCAGTATTTT. This encodes CASSVGTSGGSTDTQYF.

This clone was recorded once. The CDR3 protein is CASTRLVDYGYTF. CDR3 nucleotides: TGTGCCAGCACCCGGCTGGTGGACTATGGCTACACCTTC. The gene calls are TRBV12-3 or TRBV12-4 and TRBJ1-2, with no clear D. This CDR3 has 13 residues. Trimming pared 7 bases from V and 3 bases from J, leaving 12 bases between.

The chain combines TRBV14 with TRBJ1-2; D is unclear. Between the trimmed V and J ends, which lost 4 bases and 1 base, there was a span of 7 bases. The CDR3 is 13 amino acids. Per the germline V gene, CDR1 is SGHDN and CDR2 is FVKESK. This CDR3 is CASSPTLNYGYTF. The CDR3 coding sequence is TGTGCCAGCAGCCCTACTCTTAACTATGGCTACACCTTC.

This chain joins TRBV5-4 and TRBJ1-2, with a weak D call TRBD1 (6 bases). Germline V CDR1 and CDR2: SGHNT, YYREEE (reference sequence). The germline V and J ends were trimmed by 8 bases and 4 bases, with 12 bases remaining between them. This CDR3 comprises 12 residues. The CDR3 sequence: CASGGTFYGYTF. In nucleotides, the CDR3 is TGTGCCAGTGGGGGCACCTTCTATGGCTACACCTTC.

The gene calls are TRBV30 and TRBJ1-6; no reliable D call. The CDR3 length is 13 residues. V lost 1 base and J 7 bases, leaving 8 bases between the germline ends. The germline CDR1 and CDR2 sequences are GTSNPN and SVGIG (reference sequence). DNA for the CDR3: TGTGCCTGGAGTGCGGGCGGGAATTCACCCCTCCACTTT. Protein product: CAWSAGGNSPLHF.

The V gene is TRBV25-1, the J gene TRBJ1-6; weak D call: TRBD1 (6 bases). Germline CDR1 MGHDK, CDR2 SYGVNS. Trimming took 1 base from V and 7 from J, leaving 11 bases between them. CDR3 length equals 15 residues. CDR3 sequence: CASSESGRGNSPLHF. CDR3 coding DNA: TGTGCCAGCAGTGAATCGGGCAGGGGAAATTCACCCCTCCACTTT.

The chain couples TRBV27 to TRBJ2-7, with 10 bases lining up with TRBD2. The V gene's germline CDR1 is MNHEY and CDR2 SMNVEV (reference sequence). Trimming took 8 bases from V and 2 from J; bases not matched to a gene: 6. This CDR3 has 14 residues. The CDR3, as DNA: TGTGCCAGCCACCGACTAGCGGGCCCCTACGAGCAGTACTTC. Residues: CASHRLAGPYEQYF.

The genes are TRBV4-2 and TRBJ2-2, with TRBD2 identical over 8 bases. J gave up 1 base and V 4 bases, and 5 bases lay outside the gene matches. The CDR3 sequence is 16 residues long. Germline loops: CDR1 LGHNA, CDR2 YNFKEQ. The CDR3 DNA is TGTGCCAGCAGCCCCATGGCGGGGGGGAACACCGGGGAGCTGTTTTTT. It codes for CASSPMAGGNTGELFF.

The rearrangement joins TRBV18 to TRBJ2-7; D might be TRBD2 (6 bases). The CDR3 is made up of 14 amino acids. Germline values: CDR1 KGHSH, CDR2 LQKENI. V lost 0 bases to trimming and J lost 0 bases, with 6 bases between them. CDR3 in DNA: TGTGCCAGCTCACCACCGGGGGGCTCCTACGAGCAGTACTTC. Translating it yields CASSPPGGSYEQYF.

V and J are TRBV21-1 and TRBJ2-7; the table's D call TRBD2 went unverified against the DNA. TRBV21-1 is a recognized pseudogene. This CDR3 has 12 amino acids. CDR3 DNA: TGTGCCAGCCCTTTGAGGCTCTCCGAGCAGTACTTC. It yields the protein CASPLRLSEQYF.

The CDR3: CASSSTGGGGANVLTF. The CDR3 bases are TGTGCCAGCAGTTCCACAGGGGGCGGTGGGGCCAACGTCCTGACTTTC. This chain uses TRBV27 with TRBJ2-6; 9 nucleotides align to TRBD1. The CDR3 totals 16 residues. CDR1 is MNHEY, CDR2 SMNVEV, per germline (reference sequence). Losses at the gene ends were 4 bases for V and 3 bases for J; bases not matched to a gene: 4.

This chain links TRBV6-1 with TRBJ2-7; D unclear. The V end was cut by 1 base, the J end by 4 bases, with 8 bases between. Germline V gene lookup returns CDR1 MNHNS and CDR2 SASEGT. The CDR3 has 13 amino acids. The CDR3 sequence: CASSEDWKYEQYF. The CDR3 bases are TGTGCCAGCAGTGAAGATTGGAAGTACGAGCAGTACTTC.

The V and J genes are TRBV7-9 and TRBJ1-6, with 10 bases fitting TRBD1. J was trimmed by 2 bases and V by 5 bases; bases with no gene match: 6. The length of the CDR3 is 17 residues. Germline V gives CDR1 SEHNR, CDR2 FQNEAQ (reference sequence). The CDR3 DNA reads TGTGCCAGCAGCCCCGGGACAGGGGAGACCTATAATTCACCCCTCCACTTT. It specifies CASSPGTGETYNSPLHF. The variable domain in full, with the rest retrieved from reference TRBV7-9 and TRBJ1-6, is DTGVSQNPRHKITKRGQNVTFRCDPISEHNRLYWYRQTLGQGPEFLTYFQNEAQLEKSRLLSDRFSAERPKGSFSTLEIQRTEQGDSAMYLCASSPGTGETYNSPLHFGNGTRLTVT.